These T cell receptor beta chains were read from a single sample in a study of blood T cell repertoires in COVID-19. This table comes from immunoSEQ multiplex PCR, and its TCRdb copy is limited to in-frame clones, with some not included. The sample has 95,000 to 120,000 clones, 80% to 90% seen once. The specimen sequenced was peripheral blood. The origin of the receptors is a man between 40 and 49 years old with acute or convalescent COVID-19. CDR3s include the opening cysteine and the closing phenylalanine or tryptophan. A D gene is named only where the DNA matches it firmly. The listing skips clone size in some rows; elsewhere it reads once, few, many or a size class.

j_call clone_size d_call v_call cdr3_nt cdr3_aa
TRBJ1-1 few - TRBV9 TGTGCCAGCAGCGTAGTGGGCAGGGGTTATGCTGAAGCTTTCTTT CASSVVGRGYAEAFF
TRBJ2-2 - - TRBV19 TGTGCCAGTAGTGCCGAGACTATGAGGAACACCGGGGAGCTGTTTTTT CASSAETMRNTGELFF
TRBJ2-5 - - TRBV18 TGTGCCAGCTCACCACTAGGGGACAATAAAGAGACCCAGTACTTC CASSPLGDNKETQYF
TRBJ2-1 - - TRBV10-3 TGTGCCATCCTCTCGACTTCCAGCTCCTACAATGAGCAGTTCTTC CAILSTSSSYNEQFF
TRBJ1-2 - TRBD1 TRBV7-9 TGTGCCAGCAGCTTCAGGGGGGCTAACTATGGCTACACCTTC CASSFRGANYGYTF
TRBJ2-2 once - TRBV6-5 TGTGCCAGCAGTTACAGGAGTAACACCGGGGAGCTGTTTTTT CASSYRSNTGELFF
TRBJ2-7 - TRBD2 TRBV12-5 TGTGCTAGTGGTTTGGTAGACGGGACTAGCGGGACCTACGAGCAGTACTTC CASGLVDGTSGTYEQYF
TRBJ1-2 - - TRBV3-1/TRBV3-2 TGTGCCAGCAGCCAACACGGTAACTATGGCTACACCTTC CASSQHGNYGYTF
TRBJ2-3 - TRBD2 TRBV18 TGTGCCAGCTCACCGACTAGCGGGGGAGATACGCAGTATTTT CASSPTSGGDTQYF
TRBJ1-5 - TRBD1 TRBV24-1 TGTGCCACCAGTGGCGATCCCGGGACAGGGTCCCAGCCCCAGCATTTT CATSGDPGTGSQPQHF
TRBJ1-5 - - TRBV29-1 TGCAGCGTTGAATTCCCAGGGGAAAATCAGCCCCAGCATTTT CSVEFPGENQPQHF
TRBJ2-2 - TRBD2 TRBV9 TGTGCCAGCAGCCCACGACTAGCGGGGGCACTGAACACCGGGGAGCTGTTTTTT CASSPRLAGALNTGELFF
TRBJ1-5 - - TRBV30 TGTGCCTGGAGTGTACGAGGTAATCAGCCCCAGCATTTT CAWSVRGNQPQHF
TRBJ2-5 - TRBD1 TRBV3-1/TRBV3-2 TGTGCCAGCAGCCAGTTAACAGGGGAACAAGAGACCCAGTACTTC CASSQLTGEQETQYF
TRBJ2-3 - TRBD1 TRBV11-2 TGTGCCAGCAGCCTCGGGACAGTAAGCACAGATACGCAGTATTTT CASSLGTVSTDTQYF
TRBJ2-7 once - TRBV19 TGTGCCAGTAGTATTTGGTCAGGGGCCGGCGAGCAGTACTTC CASSIWSGAGEQYF
TRBJ2-5 - - TRBV6-2/TRBV6-3 TGTGCCAGCAGTTTAGGGGCGCCCCAAGAGACCCAGTACTTC CASSLGAPQETQYF
TRBJ2-4 - TRBD1 TRBV5-4 TGTGCCAGCAGCCGGGGACAGGGGGTTAGAGCAGACATTCAGTACTTC CASSRGQGVRADIQYF
TRBJ2-3 - - TRBV6-1 TGTGCCAGCAGTGAGTCCACAGGATTAACAGATACGCAGTATTTT CASSESTGLTDTQYF
TRBJ2-5 once - TRBV27 TGTGCCAGCAGTTTCTTAGGGGTTCGGGAGACCCAGTACTTC CASSFLGVRETQYF
TRBJ2-1 few TRBD1 TRBV5-1 TGCGCCAGCAGCTTAGGACAGGGAAGCAATGAGCAGTTCTTC CASSLGQGSNEQFF
TRBJ1-2 - - TRBV6-2/TRBV6-3 TGTGCCAGCAGTCCCCCTGGGCAGGGGAGGGATGGCTACACCTTC CASSPPGQGRDGYTF